This paragraph covers one T cell receptor (beta chain) sequence. The CDR3 is cut off 3 residues early in the read; its end comes from the germline J gene. The data derive from a study of T cells in women clearing cervical HPV infection. Study context: Cases: HPV16-related CIN3 or worse on histology, a couple of invasive cancers. Case blood was drawn a median approximately 150 days after lesion detection.

HPV was found by MY09/MY11 PCR and dot-blot genotyping. This CDR3 has 13 amino acids. Germline V lookup: CDR1 LNHDA, CDR2 SQIVND (reference sequence). V was trimmed by 5 bases and J by 0 bases, leaving 8 bases between them. Generated by immunoSEQ multiplex PCR, the TCRdb table keeps only in-frame clones and is missing some. The sample includes roughly 23,000 clones. The chain combines TRBV19 with TRBJ2-7, with D uncertain. Sequencing was carried out using blood buffy coat. The receptor was derived from a woman aged 18 to 75 with a cervical HPV16 infection that either progressed to CIN3+ or cleared (not recorded which). The DNA read from the CDR3 is TGTGCCAGTAGTTTAAGACACTCCTACGAG. It specifies CASSLRHSYE. The whole CDR3 is CASSLRHSYEQYF.